One sample yielded the 3 T cell receptor beta chains listed below, sequenced in a study of CD8 T cells in ankylosing spondylitis. In TCRdb, the 5' RACE reads were re-called with MiXCR into one record per CDR3 protein. The sample shows about 200,000 distinct CDR3 sequences, around 13% of them seen only once. Sequenced material: blood, either unsorted or a sorted T cell fraction (not recorded which). The receptor set was obtained from a male donor with ankylosing spondylitis or in good health (not recorded which).

The V gene is TRBV4-1, the J gene TRBJ2-4; a weak D match, TRBD2 (7 bases). Germline loops: CDR1 MGHRA, CDR2 YSYEKL. V was shortened by 0 bases and J by 0 bases, with 12 bases between the two germline ends. CDR3 length: 17 amino acids. The CDR3 DNA reads TGCGCCAGCAGCCAAGAGGGAGGGGGAGTAGCCAAAAACATTCAGTACTTC. This codes for CASSQEGGGVAKNIQYF.

This clonotype was counted at least ten times. V and J are TRBV5-1 and TRBJ2-7; no clear D gene. This CDR3 spans 13 amino acids. Germline V gene lookup returns CDR1 SGHRS and CDR2 YFSETQ. V was cut by 2 bases and J by 3 bases, with 9 bases left in between. CDR3 residues: CASSLTVYYEQYF. The CDR3 DNA reads as TGCGCCAGCAGCTTAACTGTCTACTACGAGCAGTACTTC.

CDR3 amino acids: CASSVAKYSNQPQHF. The DNA for the CDR3 is TGTGCCAGCAGTGTAGCGAAATATAGCAATCAGCCCCAGCATTTT. V is TRBV2 and J is TRBJ1-5; D gene uncertain. CDR1 and CDR2 from the germline V gene are SNHLY and FYNNEI. The CDR3 sequence is 15 residues long. V was shortened by 4 bases and J by 0 bases, with 10 bases between the two germline ends.